What follows are 19 T cell receptor beta chains derived from one specimen sequenced in a study of cytomegalovirus exposure and HLA in healthy donors. The PCR ran on 60 Vbeta and 13 Jbeta primers. Profiled with immunoSEQ multiplex PCR; TCRdb holds only in-frame clones, not every one. The sample carries 200,000 to 250,000 clones, 82% recorded once. The sequenced sample consisted of PBMCs. These receptors came from a woman aged 40 to 49 in good health and CMV-seronegative.

The V and J genes are TRBV9 and TRBJ2-2; possible D gene TRBD1, 6 bases. Per the germline V gene, CDR1 is SGDLS and CDR2 is YYNGEE. Trimming stripped 4 bases from V and 1 base from J, with 8 bases between. The CDR3 runs to 14 residues. In DNA form, the CDR3 reads TGTGCCAGCAGCTTGACAGGGAACACCGGGGAGCTGTTTTTT. Translated: CASSLTGNTGELFF. Drawing the rest from reference TRBV9 and TRBJ2-2, the complete variable domain is DSGVTQTPKHLITATGQRVTLRCSPRSGDLSVYWYQQSLDQGLQFLIQYYNGEERAKGNILERFSAQQFPDLHSELNLSSLELGDSALYFCASSLTGNTGELFFGEGSRLTVL.

This chain joins TRBV2 and TRBJ2-7; TRBD1 matches 8 bases. Trimming cost V 4 bases and J 2 bases; bases outside gene matches: 7. The CDR3 is 15 residues long. Germline V gives CDR1 SNHLY, CDR2 FYNNEI. DNA for the CDR3: TGTGCCAGCAGTGCGGACAGGGCACCTCCCTACGAGCAGTACTTC. It yields the protein CASSADRAPPYEQYF.

V and J are TRBV7-6 and TRBJ2-5, with 7 nucleotides matching TRBD1. The V segment lost 5 bases and the J segment 2 bases; nucleotides outside the gene matches: 11. Per germline, CDR1 SGHVS and CDR2 FNYEAQ. CDR3 length equals 16 residues. CDR3 loop: CASSQGVPGQQETQYF. The CDR3 DNA sequence: TGTGCCAGCAGCCAGGGGGTTCCGGGACAGCAAGAGACCCAGTACTTC.

In DNA form, the CDR3 reads TGTGCCAGCAGCCGGGGATCTGAAGAGACCCAGTACTTC. Encoded protein: CASSRGSEETQYF. The V gene is TRBV7-3, the J gene TRBJ2-5; D might be TRBD2 (5 bases). Between the trimmed V and J ends, which lost 5 bases and 3 bases, there was a span of 10 bases. The CDR3 is made up of 13 amino acids. CDR1 and CDR2 (germline): SGHTA, FQGTGA.

V and J are TRBV27 and TRBJ2-2; TRBD1 agrees at 7 bases. This CDR3 contains 17 residues. The J segment lost 1 base and the V segment lost 5 bases, leaving 10 bases of the junction unmatched. CDR1 MNHEY and CDR2 SMNVEV come from the germline V gene (reference sequence). The CDR3, as DNA: TGTGCCAGCAGTCCTAACCTCGACAGGGAGAACACCGGGGAGCTGTTTTTT. Encoded protein: CASSPNLDRENTGELFF.

The chain joins TRBV5-1 to TRBJ1-1; D might be TRBD1 (5 bases). V was clipped by 7 bases and J by 3 bases, with 22 bases between them. CDR3 length equals 16 residues. Germline loops: CDR1 SGHRS, CDR2 YFSETQ. The chain's CDR3 is CASHRTGGSWDTEAFF. The DNA of the CDR3 is TGCGCCAGCCACCGGACCGGGGGATCTTGGGACACTGAAGCTTTCTTT.

CDR3 in amino acids: CASSQDRRRGGAFF. The CDR3 DNA is TGTGCCAGCAGCCAAGATAGGAGAAGGGGGGGAGCTTTCTTT. The V and J genes are TRBV14 and TRBJ1-1, with D possibly TRBD1 on 6 matching bases. V dropped 0 bases and J dropped 10 bases, with 15 bases sitting between them. CDR1 SGHDN and CDR2 FVKESK come from the germline V gene. The CDR3 runs to 14 residues.

The rearrangement links TRBV4-1 to TRBJ2-5; the D gene is possibly TRBD1 (5 bases). The V end lost 0 bases, the J end lost 1 base, and 6 bases lay between the germline ends. The germline V gene encodes CDR1 MGHRA and CDR2 YSYEKL. CDR3 length equals 14 residues. As DNA, the CDR3 is TGCGCCAGCAGCCAAGACAGGGTCCAAGAGACCCAGTACTTC. Translating gives CASSQDRVQETQYF.

The rearrangement uses TRBV9 and TRBJ1-1; 7 bases map to TRBD1. Germline CDR1 and CDR2: SGDLS and YYNGEE. After removal of 3 bases from V and 1 base from J, the junction contained 3 bases not matched to a gene. There are 14 residues in the CDR3. This CDR3 reads CASSARTGNTEAFF. The CDR3 coding sequence is TGTGCCAGCAGCGCCCGGACAGGGAACACTGAAGCTTTCTTT.

This chain links TRBV6-1 with TRBJ2-3; 9 bases align to TRBD2. J gave up 2 bases and V 8 bases, and 5 bases lay outside the gene matches. The length of the CDR3 is 14 residues. Germline V gene lookup returns CDR1 MNHNS and CDR2 SASEGT. CDR3 residues: CASASGVPTDTQYF. The CDR3 region has the DNA TGTGCCAGCGCTAGCGGGGTCCCCACAGATACGCAGTATTTT.

This clone was detected only a few times. This sequence joins TRBV29-1 and TRBJ2-6, with TRBD1 identical over 9 bases. Trimming took 3 bases from V and 3 from J; bases not matched to a gene: 0. From germline, CDR1 is SQVTM and CDR2 ANQGSEA. The CDR3 runs to 14 residues. CDR3: CSVEDRGGANVLTF. Written as DNA, the CDR3 is TGCAGCGTTGAGGACAGGGGTGGGGCCAACGTCCTGACTTTC.

As DNA, the CDR3 is TGTGCCAGCAACTGGAGGGGTTGGGACACTGAAGCTTTCTTT. Translation gives CASNWRGWDTEAFF. The V call is TRBV5-6, the J call TRBJ1-1, with a possible D match to TRBD1 (5 bases). This CDR3 region has 14 residues. Germline V lookup: CDR1 SGHDT, CDR2 YYEEEE. The ends were cut back, 6 bases at V and 3 bases at J, with 15 bases in the middle.

A few counts support this clone. The chain couples TRBV6-5 to TRBJ1-3; tentatively, D is TRBD1 (5 bases). V dropped 4 bases and J dropped 2 bases, with 6 bases sitting between them. CDR3 length: 13 amino acids. CDR1 and CDR2 (germline): MNHEY, SVGAGI. The DNA of the CDR3 is TGTGCCAGCAGTTGGGGGGCTGGAAACACCATATATTTT. Translation gives CASSWGAGNTIYF.

V is TRBV6-5 and J is TRBJ1-5; TRBD1 aligns across 7 bases. Germline CDR1 reads MNHEY; CDR2 reads SVGAGI. The CDR3 is 15 amino acids. The trim removed 6 bases at V and 3 bases at J, leaving 8 bases unmatched. The CDR3 DNA reads as TGTGCCAGCAGACCAGGGGGTTCCGCCAATCAGCCCCAGCATTTT. This translates into CASRPGGSANQPQHF.

V is TRBV19 and J is TRBJ1-5; 7 bases line up with TRBD1. V lost 5 bases, J lost 5 bases, and 9 bases stayed unmatched. Looked up from germline, CDR1 is LNHDA and CDR2 is SQIVND (reference sequence). This CDR3 spans 15 amino acids. The DNA of the CDR3 is TGTGCCAGTAGTGAGGACCGGGACAGTTATCAGCCCCAGCATTTT. This gives the protein CASSEDRDSYQPQHF.

This rearrangement joins TRBV5-1 to TRBJ1-2; D remains ambiguous. CDR1 and CDR2 (germline): SGHRS, YFSETQ. This CDR3 is built from 12 residues. With 3 bases removed from V and 4 bases from J, the gap between germline ends came to 7 bases. The CDR3 DNA reads TGCGCCAGCAGCTCCAGATCCTATGGCTACACCTTC. Amino acid sequence: CASSSRSYGYTF.

This clone was observed a single time. The rearrangement joins TRBV6-6 to TRBJ1-5; TRBD1 aligns across 7 bases. Per germline, CDR1 MNHNY and CDR2 SVGAGI (reference sequence). V shed 0 bases, J shed 7 bases, and the junction held 3 bases outside the gene matches. The CDR3 has 14 amino acids. The CDR3 DNA reads as TGTGCCAGCAGTTACTCGACCAGGGGGCAGCCCCAGCATTTT. This codes for CASSYSTRGQPQHF.

This rearrangement joins TRBV5-1 to TRBJ2-1; possible D gene TRBD1, 6 bases. The CDR3 length is 15 residues. CDR1 is SGHRS, CDR2 YFSETQ, per germline. Trimming took off 0 bases at V and 2 bases at J, with 9 bases between the two ends. For the CDR3, the DNA is TGCGCCAGCAGCTTGGCCAGGGGTACCTACAATGAGCAGTTCTTC. It encodes CASSLARGTYNEQFF.

The rearrangement links TRBV7-3 to TRBJ1-6, with 9 bases fitting TRBD1. The J segment lost 10 bases and the V segment lost 5 bases, leaving 3 bases of the junction unmatched. Germline CDR1 and CDR2: SGHTA and FQGTGA. The CDR3 runs 13 residues. CDR3 protein: CASSLGTGSPLHF. In DNA, the CDR3 is TGTGCCAGCAGCCTCGGGACAGGGTCACCCCTCCACTTT. The variable domain in full, with the rest retrieved from reference TRBV7-3 and TRBJ1-6, is GAGVSQTPSNKVTEKGKYVELRCDPISGHTALYWYRQSLGQGPEFLIYFQGTGAADDSGLPNDRFFAVRPEGSVSTLKIQRTERGDSAVYLCASSLGTGSPLHFGNGTRLTVT.